This TCR beta chain was identified in a study of blood T cell repertoires in COVID-19. Original processing notes: Reference gene primers were amplified, and this amplification served to estimate nucleated cell counts. Sequencing used immunoSEQ multiplex PCR; TCRdb keeps in-frame clones, though not all of them. V, J and clone size are those of that table, while D and trimming were read from the DNA. The sample records over 90,000 clones, about nine tenths being singletons. The sequenced sample consisted of peripheral blood. This clonotype was obtained from a man aged 50 to 60 with acute or convalescent COVID-19.

CDR3 sequence: CASSTPLNEKLFF. For the CDR3, the DNA is TGTGCCAGTAGTACTCCTTTGAATGAAAAACTGTTTTTT. The chain recombines TRBV19 with TRBJ1-4, with D hard to call. Germline V lookup: CDR1 LNHDA, CDR2 SQIVND (reference sequence). Trimming pared 4 bases from V and 5 bases from J, leaving 8 bases between. The CDR3 consists of 13 residues.